The following is a T cell receptor (beta chain) sequence with its context. This CDR3 contains 14 residues. Germline values: CDR1 ENHRY, CDR2 SYGVKD. The V gene end was trimmed by 6 bases and the J gene end by 5 bases; junction bases not matched to a gene: 4. These data belong to a study of graft-versus-host responses after intestinal transplantation. As for the study in general: Induction with anti-thymocyte globulin, then tacrolimus and steroids for roughly three years, was given to all recipients.

Assay: immunoSEQ multiplex PCR; the TCRdb copy retains only in-frame clones and omits some. The sample has tens of thousands of clones; 90% to 95% are singletons. Sequences were derived from PBMCs, sampled approximately four months after intestinal transplantation. The TCR originated in a human patient who received an intestinal transplant, so some T cells may come from the graft donor. V usage is TRBV10-3 and J usage is TRBJ2-7, with 13 bases matching TRBD2. CDR3 bases: TGTGCCATCAGAGGACTAGCGGGAGTAAACGAGCAGTACTTC. This encodes CAIRGLAGVNEQYF.